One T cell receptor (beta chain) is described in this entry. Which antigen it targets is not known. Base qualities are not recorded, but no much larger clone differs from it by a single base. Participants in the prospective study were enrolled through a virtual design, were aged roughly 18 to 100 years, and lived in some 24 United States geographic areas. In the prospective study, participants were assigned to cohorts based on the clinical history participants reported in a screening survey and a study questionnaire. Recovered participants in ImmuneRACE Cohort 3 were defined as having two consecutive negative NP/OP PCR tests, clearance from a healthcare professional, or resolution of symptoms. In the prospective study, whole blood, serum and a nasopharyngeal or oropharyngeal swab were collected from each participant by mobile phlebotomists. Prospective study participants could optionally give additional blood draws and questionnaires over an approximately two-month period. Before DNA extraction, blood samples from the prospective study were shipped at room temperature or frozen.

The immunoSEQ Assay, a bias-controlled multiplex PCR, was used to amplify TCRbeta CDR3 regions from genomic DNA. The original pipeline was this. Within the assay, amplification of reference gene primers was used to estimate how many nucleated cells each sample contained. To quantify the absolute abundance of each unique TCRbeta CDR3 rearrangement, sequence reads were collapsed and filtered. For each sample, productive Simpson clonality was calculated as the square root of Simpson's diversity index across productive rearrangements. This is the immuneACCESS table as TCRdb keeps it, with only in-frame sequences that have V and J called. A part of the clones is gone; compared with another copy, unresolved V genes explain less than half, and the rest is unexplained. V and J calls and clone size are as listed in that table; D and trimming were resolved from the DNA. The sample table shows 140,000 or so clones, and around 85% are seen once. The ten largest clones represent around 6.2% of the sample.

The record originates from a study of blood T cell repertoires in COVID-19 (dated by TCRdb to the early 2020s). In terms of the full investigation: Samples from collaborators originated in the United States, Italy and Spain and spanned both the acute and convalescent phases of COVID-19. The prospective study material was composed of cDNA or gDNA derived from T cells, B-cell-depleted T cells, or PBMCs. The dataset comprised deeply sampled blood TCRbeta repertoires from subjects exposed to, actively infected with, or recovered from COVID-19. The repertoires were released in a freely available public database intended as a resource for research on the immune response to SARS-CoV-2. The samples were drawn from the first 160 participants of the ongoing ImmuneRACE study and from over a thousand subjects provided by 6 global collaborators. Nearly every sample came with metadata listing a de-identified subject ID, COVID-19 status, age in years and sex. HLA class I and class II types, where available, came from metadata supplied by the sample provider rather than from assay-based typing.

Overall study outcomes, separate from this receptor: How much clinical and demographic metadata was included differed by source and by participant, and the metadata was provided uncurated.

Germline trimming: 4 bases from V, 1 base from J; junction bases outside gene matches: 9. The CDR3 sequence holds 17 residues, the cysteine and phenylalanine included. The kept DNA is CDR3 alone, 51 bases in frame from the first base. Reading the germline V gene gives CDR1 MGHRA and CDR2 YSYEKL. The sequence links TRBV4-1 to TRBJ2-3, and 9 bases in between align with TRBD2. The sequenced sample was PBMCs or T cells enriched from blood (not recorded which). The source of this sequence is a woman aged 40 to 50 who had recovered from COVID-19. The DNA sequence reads TGCGCCAGCAGCCCTCATAGCGGGGGCGAGGGCACAGATACGCAGTATTTT. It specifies CASSPHSGGEGTDTQYF.